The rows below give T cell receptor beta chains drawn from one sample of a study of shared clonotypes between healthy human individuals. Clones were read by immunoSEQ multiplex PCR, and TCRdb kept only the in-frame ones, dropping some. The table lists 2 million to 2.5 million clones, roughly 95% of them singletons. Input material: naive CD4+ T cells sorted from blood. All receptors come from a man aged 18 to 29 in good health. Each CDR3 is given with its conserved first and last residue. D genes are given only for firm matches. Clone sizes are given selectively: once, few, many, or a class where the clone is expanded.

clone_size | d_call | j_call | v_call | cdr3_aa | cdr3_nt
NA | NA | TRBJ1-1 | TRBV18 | CASSQGTEAFF | TGTGCCAGCTCCCAGGGTACTGAAGCTTTCTTT
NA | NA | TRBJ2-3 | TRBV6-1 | CASGQDTQYF | TGTGCCAGCGGGCAAGATACGCAGTATTTT
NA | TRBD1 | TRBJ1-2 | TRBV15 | CATSRETGGYYGYTF | TGTGCCACCAGCAGAGAGACAGGGGGCTACTATGGCTACACCTTC
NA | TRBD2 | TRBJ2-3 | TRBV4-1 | CASSQDPSSGKRTDTQYF | TGCGCCAGCAGCCAAGATCCCTCTAGCGGGAAGAGAACAGATACGCAGTATTTT
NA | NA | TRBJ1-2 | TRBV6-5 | CASLAPTGYTF | TGTGCTTCCCTCGCTCCTACGGGCTACACCTTC
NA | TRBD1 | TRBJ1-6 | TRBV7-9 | CASSLDRAPRSYNSPLHF | TGTGCCAGCAGCCTTGACAGGGCCCCCAGGTCCTATAATTCACCCCTCCACTTT
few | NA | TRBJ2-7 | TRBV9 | CASSVGAGTSYEQYF | TGTGCCAGCAGCGTAGGGGCAGGGACATCCTACGAGCAGTACTTC
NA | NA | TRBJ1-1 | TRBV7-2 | CASTATGGNTEAFF | TGTGCCAGCACAGCGACCGGGGGGAACACTGAAGCTTTCTTT
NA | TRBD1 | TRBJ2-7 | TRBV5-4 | CASSLDRDLGYEQYF | TGTGCCAGCAGCCTGGACAGGGATCTGGGCTACGAGCAGTACTTC
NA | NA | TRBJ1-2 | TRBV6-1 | CASSEIQEVYGYTF | TGTGCCAGCAGTGAAATTCAGGAAGTCTATGGCTACACCTTC
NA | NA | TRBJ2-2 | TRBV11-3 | CASSLGTGELFF | TGTGCCAGCAGCTTAGGGACCGGGGAGCTGTTTTTT
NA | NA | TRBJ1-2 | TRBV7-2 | CASSLVDGAQSYGYTF | TGTGCCAGCAGCTTAGTCGACGGGGCTCAAAGCTATGGCTACACCTTC
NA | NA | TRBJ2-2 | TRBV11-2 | CASSLDYHTGELFF | TGTGCCAGCAGCTTAGACTACCACACCGGGGAGCTGTTTTTT
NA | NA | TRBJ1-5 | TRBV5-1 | CASSQQGAPNQPQHF | TGCGCCAGCTCTCAGCAGGGCGCCCCCAATCAGCCCCAGCATTTT
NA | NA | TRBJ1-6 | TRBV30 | CACRPGANSPLHF | TGTGCCTGCCGCCCAGGCGCAAATTCACCCCTCCACTTT